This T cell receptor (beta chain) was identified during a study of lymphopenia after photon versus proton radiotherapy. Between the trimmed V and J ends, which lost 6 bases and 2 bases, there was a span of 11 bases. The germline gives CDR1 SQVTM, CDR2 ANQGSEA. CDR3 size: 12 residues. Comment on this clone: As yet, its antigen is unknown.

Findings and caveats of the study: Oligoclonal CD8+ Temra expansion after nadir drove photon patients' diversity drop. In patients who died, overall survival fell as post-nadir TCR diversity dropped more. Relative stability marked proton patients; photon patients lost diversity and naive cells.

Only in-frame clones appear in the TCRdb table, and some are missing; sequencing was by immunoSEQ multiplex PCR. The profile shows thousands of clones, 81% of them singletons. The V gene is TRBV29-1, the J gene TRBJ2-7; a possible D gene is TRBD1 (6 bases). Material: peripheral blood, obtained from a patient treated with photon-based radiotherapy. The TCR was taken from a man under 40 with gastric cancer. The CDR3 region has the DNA TGCAGCGTGAAACAGGGTCCCTACGAGCAGTACTTC. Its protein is CSVKQGPYEQYF.